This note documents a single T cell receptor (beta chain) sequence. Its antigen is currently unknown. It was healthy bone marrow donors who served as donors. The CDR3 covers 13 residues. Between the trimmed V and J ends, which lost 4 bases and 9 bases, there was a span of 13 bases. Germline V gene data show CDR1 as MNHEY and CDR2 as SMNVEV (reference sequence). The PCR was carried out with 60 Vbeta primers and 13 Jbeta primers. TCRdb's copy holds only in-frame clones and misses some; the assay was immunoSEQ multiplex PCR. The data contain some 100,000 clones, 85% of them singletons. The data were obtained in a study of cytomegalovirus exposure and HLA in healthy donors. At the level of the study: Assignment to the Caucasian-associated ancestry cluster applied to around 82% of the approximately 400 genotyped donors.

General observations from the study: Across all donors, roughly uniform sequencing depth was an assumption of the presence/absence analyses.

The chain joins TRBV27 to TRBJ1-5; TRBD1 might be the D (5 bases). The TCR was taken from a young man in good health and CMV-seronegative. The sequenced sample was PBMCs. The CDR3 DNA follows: TGTGCCAGCAGTTCGACAGTCCAGGGGCCCCAGCATTTT. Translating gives CASSSTVQGPQHF.